This is a list of T cell receptor beta chains from one sample in a study of T cell responses to AZD1222 COVID-19 vaccine. Repertoires were generated with immunoSEQ multiplex PCR, while TCRdb's copy carries only in-frame clones and drops some. The sample shows roughly 100,000 clones, 70% to 90% of them seen only once. Source: peripheral blood, taken on day 0 of AZD1222 vaccination. The origin of the receptors is an adult in good health. CDR3s include the opening cysteine and the closing phenylalanine or tryptophan. A D gene is named only where the DNA matches it firmly. Clone size is not always given. Where it is, it says once, few, many or a class for expanded clones.

-	TRBV5-1	-	TRBJ1-4	CATSRSRGPNEKLFF	TGCGCCACCAGCCGGTCCCGGGGCCCTAATGAAAAACTGTTTTTT
-	TRBV7-6	-	TRBJ2-2	CASSFLAYGGSNTGELFF	TGTGCCAGCAGCTTTCTGGCTTACGGGGGCTCGAACACCGGGGAGCTGTTTTTT
-	TRBV7-3	-	TRBJ1-1	CASSLRSRLNTEAFF	TGTGCCAGCAGCTTACGGTCTCGCTTGAACACTGAAGCTTTCTTT
TRBD1	TRBV11-3	-	TRBJ2-7	CASSSQGANYEQYF	TGTGCCAGCAGCTCACAGGGGGCCAACTACGAGCAGTACTTC
-	TRBV12-3/TRBV12-4	-	TRBJ1-1	CASSFQGIEAFF	TGTGCCAGCAGTTTCCAAGGTATTGAAGCTTTCTTT
TRBD1	TRBV19	-	TRBJ1-1	CASSATGGLPEAFF	TGTGCCAGTAGTGCGACAGGGGGCCTCCCTGAAGCTTTCTTT
TRBD1	TRBV19	-	TRBJ1-4	CASSRTGTNEKLFF	TGTGCCAGTAGCAGGACAGGCACTAATGAAAAACTGTTTTTT
-	TRBV24-1	-	TRBJ2-3	CATSDWNDSTDTQYF	TGTGCCACCAGTGATTGGAACGATAGCACAGATACGCAGTATTTT
-	TRBV24-1	few	TRBJ2-7	CATRSSRGPDEQYF	TGTGCCACCAGATCCTCCCGGGGCCCCGACGAGCAGTACTTC
TRBD2	TRBV12-5	once	TRBJ2-3	CASGRLARTDTQYF	TGTGCTAGTGGGAGACTAGCTCGAACAGATACGCAGTATTTT
-	TRBV5-5	-	TRBJ1-3	CASSLDGSGNTIYF	TGTGCCAGCAGCTTGGATGGTTCTGGAAACACCATATATTTT
-	TRBV19	-	TRBJ2-6	CASSRGASGGANVLTF	TGTGCCAGTAGTAGGGGGGCCAGCGGTGGGGCCAACGTCCTGACTTTC
-	TRBV4-2	-	TRBJ1-5	CASSQEGGSYQPQHF	TGTGCCAGCAGCCAAGAGGGTGGATCTTATCAGCCCCAGCATTTT
-	TRBV5-4	-	TRBJ2-2	CASSLPLNTGELFF	TGTGCCAGCAGCCTCCCACTGAACACCGGGGAGCTGTTTTTT
-	TRBV6-6	-	TRBJ1-5	CASSMGLGNQPQHF	TGTGCCAGCAGTATGGGCCTGGGCAATCAGCCCCAGCATTTT
-	TRBV3-1/TRBV3-2	once	TRBJ2-7	CASSPTRTLTYEQYF	TGTGCCAGCAGCCCAACCCGGACTCTTACCTACGAGCAGTACTTC
TRBD1	TRBV30	once	TRBJ1-2	CASFPRDRGHRNGYTF	TGTGCCTCCTTCCCTCGGGACAGGGGGCATCGGAATGGCTACACCTTC
TRBD1	TRBV4-1	-	TRBJ1-4	CASSYRQGNEKLFF	TGCGCCAGCAGCTACCGACAGGGTAATGAAAAACTGTTTTTT
-	TRBV21-1	-	TRBJ1-4	CASSTNRGLSEKLFF	TGTGCCAGCAGCACGAACAGGGGGCTTAGTGAAAAACTGTTTTTT
TRBD1	TRBV19	-	TRBJ2-2	CASRTGTGGNTGELFF	TGTGCCAGTAGAACCGGGACAGGGGGGAACACCGGGGAGCTGTTTTTT
TRBD1	TRBV12-3/TRBV12-4	-	TRBJ1-1	CASRTGAGAFF	TGTGCCAGCAGGACAGGGGCGGGAGCTTTCTTT
-	TRBV19	-	TRBJ1-1	CASSSPGVSTEAFF	TGTGCCAGTAGTTCCCCTGGGGTGTCCACTGAAGCTTTCTTT
-	TRBV18	-	TRBJ2-2	CASSPQGESTGELFF	TGTGCCAGCTCACCTCAAGGGGAAAGCACCGGGGAGCTGTTTTTT
-	TRBV5-1	-	TRBJ1-2	CASSFEGGGYTF	TGCGCCAGCAGCTTTGAAGGAGGCGGCTACACCTTC
-	TRBV5-4	-	TRBJ2-2	CASSLGQTNAGELFF	TGTGCCAGCAGCCTTGGACAGACAAACGCCGGGGAGCTGTTTTTT
TRBD1	TRBV5-1	-	TRBJ2-3	CASSLASTGVDTQYF	TGCGCCAGCAGCTTGGCCAGCACAGGGGTTGATACGCAGTATTTT
-	TRBV7-2	-	TRBJ1-6	CASSFLRVQGKSPLHF	TGTGCCAGCAGCTTTCTAAGGGTCCAGGGGAAGTCACCCCTCCACTTT
-	TRBV18	-	TRBJ1-1	CASSPPLDTIEAFF	TGTGCCAGCTCACCACCCTTAGACACCATTGAAGCTTTCTTT
-	TRBV13	-	TRBJ2-5	CASSLGPPQGAQYF	TGTGCCAGCAGCTTAGGCCCCCCGCAAGGGGCCCAGTACTTC
-	TRBV30	-	TRBJ1-1	CAWRSPRANTEAFF	TGTGCCTGGCGTTCCCCCAGGGCGAACACTGAAGCTTTCTTT
-	TRBV7-9	-	TRBJ1-4	CASSLVTGPNEKLFF	TGTGCCAGCAGCTTAGTTACAGGGCCTAATGAAAAACTGTTTTTT
-	TRBV30	-	TRBJ1-1	CAWSGQKAEAFF	TGTGCCTGGAGTGGGCAAAAGGCTGAAGCTTTCTTT
-	TRBV5-1	-	TRBJ2-3	CASSLETPLDTQYF	TGCGCCAGCAGCTTGGAGACGCCGCTGGATACGCAGTATTTT
TRBD1	TRBV4-3	-	TRBJ2-4	CASSQSPYQGAKNIQYF	TGCGCCAGCAGCCAATCCCCTTACCAGGGGGCTAAAAACATTCAGTACTTC
TRBD2	TRBV5-1	-	TRBJ2-3	CASSFSGGITDTQYF	TGCGCCAGCAGCTTTAGCGGGGGGATCACAGATACGCAGTATTTT
TRBD2	TRBV2	once	TRBJ2-5	CASSPLSGGAETQYF	TGTGCCAGCAGTCCCCTTAGCGGGGGGGCGGAGACCCAGTACTTC
-	TRBV30	-	TRBJ1-6	CAWSVGMPGQDNSPLHF	TGTGCCTGGAGTGTAGGCATGCCAGGTCAAGATAATTCACCCCTCCACTTT
TRBD2	TRBV7-9	-	TRBJ2-1	CASPGKRGDGSYNEQFF	TGTGCCAGCCCTGGAAAGCGGGGGGACGGGTCCTACAATGAGCAGTTCTTC
-	TRBV6-6	-	TRBJ1-1	CATVVGGGNTEAFF	TGTGCGACAGTGGTGGGGGGCGGAAACACTGAAGCTTTCTTT
-	TRBV7-2	-	TRBJ1-5	CASSSDGNQPQHF	TGTGCCAGCAGCTCGGACGGCAATCAGCCCCAGCATTTT
-	TRBV29-1	-	TRBJ1-1	CSVTRAEAFF	TGCAGCGTGACGCGGGCCGAAGCTTTCTTT
-	TRBV4-1	-	TRBJ2-2	CASSVTGITGELFF	TGCGCCAGCTCAGTAACCGGGATCACCGGGGAGCTGTTTTTT
-	TRBV12-5	-	TRBJ2-7	CASGLVEQLNF	TGTGCTAGTGGTTTGGTGGAACAATTGAACTTC
TRBD2	TRBV6-5	-	TRBJ2-5	CASSYSGLAGYETQYF	TGTGCCAGCAGTTACTCGGGACTAGCGGGGTATGAGACCCAGTACTTC
TRBD1	TRBV18	-	TRBJ1-2	CASSFLRDRSPYSYGYTF	TGTGCCAGCTCATTCCTCCGGGACAGGAGCCCCTACAGCTATGGCTACACCTTC
-	TRBV30	-	TRBJ1-1	CAWSVWENTEAFF	TGTGCCTGGAGTGTTTGGGAGAACACTGAAGCTTTCTTT
TRBD1	TRBV18	-	TRBJ2-5	CASSPQKTGIGETQYF	TGTGCCAGCTCACCACAAAAGACAGGGATTGGAGAGACCCAGTACTTC
-	TRBV19	-	TRBJ1-5	CASTSTGGRPQHF	TGTGCCAGTACGTCCACGGGGGGGAGGCCCCAGCATTTT
-	TRBV10-3	-	TRBJ1-4	CAISAGRIKEKLFF	TGTGCCATCAGTGCTGGGAGAATTAAGGAAAAACTGTTTTTT
TRBD1	TRBV19	-	TRBJ2-7	CASSILGQGNSEQYF	TGTGCCAGTAGTATCTTGGGACAGGGAAATAGCGAGCAGTACTTC
-	TRBV9	once	TRBJ1-2	CASSLRTDGYTF	TGTGCCAGCAGCCTGAGGACAGATGGCTACACCTTC
TRBD1	TRBV19	-	TRBJ1-4	CASSIFRQGVVTNEKLFF	TGTGCCAGTAGTATATTTCGGCAGGGGGTCGTTACTAATGAAAAACTGTTTTTT